This T cell receptor (beta chain) was captured in a study of shared clonotypes between healthy human individuals. CDR1 and CDR2 (germline): KGHSH, LQKENI. The V and J ends lost 3 bases and 7 bases respectively, with 13 bases between them. The CDR3 covers 13 residues. Study-level findings and limits: Compared with clonotypes that all four donors shared, non-shared clonotypes had lower generation probabilities.

Here immunoSEQ multiplex PCR was the method, and the copy in TCRdb shows in-frame clones only, minus some. The data show some 500,000 clones, with almost 97% seen just once and approximately 0.06% held by the top ten. It was into CD45RA+ naive and CD45RA-negative memory subsets that the CD4+ cells were split. In regard to this clone: Its antigen is not known.

This TCR was sampled from a woman aged 30 to 39 in good health. V gene TRBV18 combines with J gene TRBJ2-7, with D hard to call. Sample: naive CD4+ T cells sorted from blood. Noted subset: CD45RA+ positively selected. As DNA, the CDR3 is TGTGCCAGCTCACCCCCGGGTTTGGGGGAGCAGTACTTC. Its translation: CASSPPGLGEQYF.